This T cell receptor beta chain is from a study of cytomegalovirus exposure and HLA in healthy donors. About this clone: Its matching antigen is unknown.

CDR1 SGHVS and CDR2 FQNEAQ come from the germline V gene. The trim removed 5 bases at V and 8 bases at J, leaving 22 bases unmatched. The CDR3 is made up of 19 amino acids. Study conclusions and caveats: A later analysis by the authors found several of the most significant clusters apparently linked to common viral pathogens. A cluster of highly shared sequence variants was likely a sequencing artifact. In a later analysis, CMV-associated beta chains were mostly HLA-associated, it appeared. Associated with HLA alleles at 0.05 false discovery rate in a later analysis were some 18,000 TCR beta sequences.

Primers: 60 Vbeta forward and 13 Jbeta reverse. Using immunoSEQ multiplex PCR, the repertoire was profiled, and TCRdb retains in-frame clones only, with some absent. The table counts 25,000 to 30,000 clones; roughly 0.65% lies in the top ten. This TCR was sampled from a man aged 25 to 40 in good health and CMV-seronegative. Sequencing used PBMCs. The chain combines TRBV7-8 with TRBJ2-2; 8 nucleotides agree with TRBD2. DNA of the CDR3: TGTGCCAGCAGCCGTGGGCCGGCGGGGGGAGGGAGACTAGCGGGGGAGCTGTTTTTT. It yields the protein CASSRGPAGGGRLAGELFF.